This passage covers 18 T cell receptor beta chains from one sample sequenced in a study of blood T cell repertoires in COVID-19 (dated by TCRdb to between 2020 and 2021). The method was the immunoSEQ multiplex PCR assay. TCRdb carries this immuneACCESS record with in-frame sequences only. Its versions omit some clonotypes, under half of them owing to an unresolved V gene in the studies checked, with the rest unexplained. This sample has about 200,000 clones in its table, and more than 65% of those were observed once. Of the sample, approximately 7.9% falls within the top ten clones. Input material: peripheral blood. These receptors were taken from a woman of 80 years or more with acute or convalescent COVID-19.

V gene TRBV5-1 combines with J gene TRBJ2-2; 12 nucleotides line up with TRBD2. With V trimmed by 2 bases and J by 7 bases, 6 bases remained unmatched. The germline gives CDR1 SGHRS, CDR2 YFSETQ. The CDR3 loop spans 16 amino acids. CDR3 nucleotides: TGCGCCAGCAGCTTAAGACTAGCGGGAGATGTCGGGGAGCTGTTTTTT. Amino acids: CASSLRLAGDVGELFF.

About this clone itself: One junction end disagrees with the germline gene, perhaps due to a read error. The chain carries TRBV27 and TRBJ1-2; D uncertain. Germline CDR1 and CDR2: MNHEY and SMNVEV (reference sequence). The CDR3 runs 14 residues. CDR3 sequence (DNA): TGTGCCAGCAAAAGGGCGGGGTCCCTCTATAGCTACACCTTC. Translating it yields CASKRAGSLYSYTF.

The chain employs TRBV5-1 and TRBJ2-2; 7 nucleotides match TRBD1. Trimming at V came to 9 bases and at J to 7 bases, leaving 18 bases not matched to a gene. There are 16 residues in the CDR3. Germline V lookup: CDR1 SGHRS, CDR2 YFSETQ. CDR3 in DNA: TGCGCCACCGCGGACAGGTTGGACCTGATTGGCGGGGAGCTGTTTTTT. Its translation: CATADRLDLIGGELFF.

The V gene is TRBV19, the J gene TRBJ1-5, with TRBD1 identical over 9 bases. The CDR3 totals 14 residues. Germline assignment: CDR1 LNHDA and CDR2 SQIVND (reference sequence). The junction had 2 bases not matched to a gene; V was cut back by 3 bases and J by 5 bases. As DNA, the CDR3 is TGTGCCAGTAGTATGTGGGACAGGGATCAGCCCCAGCATTTT. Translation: CASSMWDRDQPQHF.

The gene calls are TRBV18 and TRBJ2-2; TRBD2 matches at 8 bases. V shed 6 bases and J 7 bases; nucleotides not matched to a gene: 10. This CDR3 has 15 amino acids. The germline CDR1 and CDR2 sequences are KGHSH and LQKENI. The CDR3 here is CASSLLTSEVGELFF. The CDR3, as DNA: TGTGCCAGCTCCCTATTGACTAGCGAGGTCGGGGAGCTGTTTTTT. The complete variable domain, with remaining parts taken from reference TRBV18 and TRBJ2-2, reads NAGVMQNPRHLVRRRGQEARLRCSPMKGHSHVYWYRQLPEEGLKFMVYLQKENIIDESGMPKERFSAEFPKEGPSILRIQQVVRGDSAAYFCASSLLTSEVGELFFGEGSRLTVL.

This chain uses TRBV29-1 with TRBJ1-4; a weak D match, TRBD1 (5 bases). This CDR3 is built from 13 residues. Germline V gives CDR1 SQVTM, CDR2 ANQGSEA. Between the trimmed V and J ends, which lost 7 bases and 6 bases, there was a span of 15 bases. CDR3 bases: TGCAGCGCCTCGGGGGGGGTAGATGAAAAACTGTTTTTT. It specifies CSASGGVDEKLFF. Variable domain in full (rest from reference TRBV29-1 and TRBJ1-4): SAVISQKPSRDICQRGTSLTIQCQVDSQVTMMFWYRQQPGQSLTLIATANQGSEATYESGFVIDKFPISRPNLTFSTLTVSNMSPEDSSIYLCSASGGVDEKLFFGSGTQLSVL.

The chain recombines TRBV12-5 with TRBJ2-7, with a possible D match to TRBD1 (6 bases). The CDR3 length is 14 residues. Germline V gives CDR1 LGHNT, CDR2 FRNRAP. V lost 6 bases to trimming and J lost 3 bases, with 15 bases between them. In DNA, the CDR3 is TGTGCTAGTGGCCCGGATCCGACAGGCTACGAGCAGTACTTC. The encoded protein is CASGPDPTGYEQYF. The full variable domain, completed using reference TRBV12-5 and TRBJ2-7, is DARVTQTPRHKVTEMGQEVTMRCQPILGHNTVFWYRQTMMQGLELLAYFRNRAPLDDSGMPKDRFSAEMPDATLATLKIQPSEPRDSAVYFCASGPDPTGYEQYFGPGTRLTVT.

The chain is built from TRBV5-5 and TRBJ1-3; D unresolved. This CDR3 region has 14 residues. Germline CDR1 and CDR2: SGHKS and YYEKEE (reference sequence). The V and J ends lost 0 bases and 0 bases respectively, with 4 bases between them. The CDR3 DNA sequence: TGTGCCAGCAGCTTGGGAGACTCTGGAAACACCATATATTTT. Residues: CASSLGDSGNTIYF.

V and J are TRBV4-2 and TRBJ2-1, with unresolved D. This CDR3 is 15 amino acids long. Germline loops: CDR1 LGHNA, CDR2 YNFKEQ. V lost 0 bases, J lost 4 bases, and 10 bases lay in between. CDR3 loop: CASSQDLGIYNEQFF. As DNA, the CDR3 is TGTGCCAGCAGCCAAGATCTTGGCATTTACAATGAGCAGTTCTTC.

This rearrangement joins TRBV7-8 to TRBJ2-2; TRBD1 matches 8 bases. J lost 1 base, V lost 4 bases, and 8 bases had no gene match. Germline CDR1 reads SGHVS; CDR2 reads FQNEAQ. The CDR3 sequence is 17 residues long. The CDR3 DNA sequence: TGTGCCAGCAGCTCCCTTTCCGGGACAGGGAACACCGGGGAGCTGTTTTTT. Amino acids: CASSSLSGTGNTGELFF.

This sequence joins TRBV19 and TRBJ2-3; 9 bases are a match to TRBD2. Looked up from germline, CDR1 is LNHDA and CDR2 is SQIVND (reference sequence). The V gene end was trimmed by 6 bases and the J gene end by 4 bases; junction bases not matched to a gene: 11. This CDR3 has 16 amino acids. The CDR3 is CASRERGGGAADTQYF. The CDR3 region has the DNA TGTGCCAGTAGGGAAAGGGGCGGGGGGGCCGCAGATACGCAGTATTTT.

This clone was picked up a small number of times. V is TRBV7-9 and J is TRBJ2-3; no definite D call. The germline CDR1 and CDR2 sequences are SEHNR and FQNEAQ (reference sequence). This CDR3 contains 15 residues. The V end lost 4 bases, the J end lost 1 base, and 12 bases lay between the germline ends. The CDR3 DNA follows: TGTGCCAGCAGCTCCTCCCTCGCGGGCACAGATACGCAGTATTTT. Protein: CASSSSLAGTDTQYF.

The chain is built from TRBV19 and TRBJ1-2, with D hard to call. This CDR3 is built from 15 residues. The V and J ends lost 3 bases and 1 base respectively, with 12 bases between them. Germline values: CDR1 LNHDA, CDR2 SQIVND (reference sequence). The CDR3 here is CASSISTESNYGYTF. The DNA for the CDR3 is TGTGCCAGTAGTATCTCCACAGAGAGTAACTATGGCTACACCTTC.

This chain's CDR3 is CSFGQGKGQPQHF. The DNA of the CDR3 is TGCAGCTTCGGACAGGGAAAGGGTCAGCCCCAGCATTTT. The J gene is TRBJ1-5, the V gene TRBV29-1, with 8 bases aligning to TRBD1. V gave up 8 bases and J gave up 6 bases; unmatched junction bases: 9. Germline values: CDR1 SQVTM, CDR2 ANQGSEA. The CDR3 contains 13 residues.

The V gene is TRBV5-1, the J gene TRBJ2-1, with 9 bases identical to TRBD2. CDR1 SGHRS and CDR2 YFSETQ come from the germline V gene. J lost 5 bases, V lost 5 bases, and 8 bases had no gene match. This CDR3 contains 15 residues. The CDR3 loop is CASRRERGVDNEQFF. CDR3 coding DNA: TGCGCCAGCAGGCGGGAGCGGGGGGTTGACAATGAGCAGTTCTTC. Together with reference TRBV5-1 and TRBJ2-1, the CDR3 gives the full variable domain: KAGVTQTPRYLIKTRGQQVTLSCSPISGHRSVSWYQQTPGQGLQFLFEYFSETQRNKGNFPGRFSGRQFSNSRSEMNVSTLELGDSALYLCASRRERGVDNEQFFGPGTRLTVL.

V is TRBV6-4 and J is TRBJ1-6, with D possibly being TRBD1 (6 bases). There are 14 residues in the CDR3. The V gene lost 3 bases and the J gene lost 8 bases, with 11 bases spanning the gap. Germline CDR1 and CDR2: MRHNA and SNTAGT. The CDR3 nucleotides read TGTGCCAGCAGTGAACAGGGAAGTGATTCACCCCTCCACTTT. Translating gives CASSEQGSDSPLHF.

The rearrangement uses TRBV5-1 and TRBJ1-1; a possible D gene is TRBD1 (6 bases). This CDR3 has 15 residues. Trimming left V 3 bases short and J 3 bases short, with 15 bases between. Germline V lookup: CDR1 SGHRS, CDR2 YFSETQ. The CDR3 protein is CASSSLTAGDTEAFF. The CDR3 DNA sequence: TGCGCCAGCAGCTCTCTAACGGCAGGGGACACTGAAGCTTTCTTT.

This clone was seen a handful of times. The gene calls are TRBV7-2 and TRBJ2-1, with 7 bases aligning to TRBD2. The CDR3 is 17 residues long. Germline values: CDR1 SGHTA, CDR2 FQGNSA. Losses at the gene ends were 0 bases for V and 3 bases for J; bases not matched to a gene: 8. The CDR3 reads CASSLAPLGGVYNEQFF. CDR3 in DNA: TGTGCCAGCAGCTTAGCGCCCCTTGGGGGGGTCTACAATGAGCAGTTCTTC.